The 9 T cell receptor beta chains presented below share a single source sample, sequenced in a study of CXCR3-negative and CXCR3-positive naive CD8 T cells. Study findings and constraints: A higher hydrophobicity marked the TRB CDR3s of CXCR3-positive naive cells versus CXCR3-negative naive cells.

Their antigens remain unidentified. All TRB cDNA libraries came from 5' RACE performed with UMI labels. TCRdb reprocessed the 5' RACE reads and keeps a single row for each CDR3 protein, giving no DNA. In total, the table holds about 89,000 distinct CDR3 sequences. Sequencing input: naive CXCR3+ CD8+ T cells from blood. Documented subset: CD45RO-CCR7+CD27+CD95- naive CD8+ T cells expressing CXCR3 (TNR3+). The receptor source for this set is a human donor in good health. Some clones in this sample may be carry-over from other donors' samples.

The rearrangement uses TRBV29-1 and TRBJ1-1; TCRdb selects TRBD1, and the lack of DNA leaves this call unchecked. The germline V gene has CDR1 SQVTM and CDR2 ANQGSEA. This CDR3 has 12 residues. This CDR3 reads CSVDGGGPEAFF.

CDR3 sequence: CASSTRTQRGGLETQYF. This chain uses TRBV7-7 with TRBJ2-5; TCRdb returns TRBD2, unconfirmable since there is no DNA. The CDR3 spans 17 residues. Per the germline V gene, CDR1 is SSHAT and CDR2 is FNYEAQ (reference sequence).

V and J are TRBV12-5 and TRBJ1-1. CDR1 is LGHNT and CDR2 is FRNRAP in the germline V gene. The CDR3 length is 12 residues. CDR3 sequence reads: CASGLWGTEAFF.

The rearrangement links TRBV3-1 to TRBJ2-1; TCRdb proposes TRBD1, but this gene call is untestable without DNA. CDR1 is LGHDT, CDR2 YNNKEL, per germline (reference sequence). The CDR3 contains 13 residues. The CDR3 protein is CASSHQPGGEQFF.

The V and J genes are TRBV7-6 and TRBJ2-6; absent DNA, TCRdb's TRBD1 call cannot be checked. The CDR3 is made up of 17 amino acids. In germline, CDR1 is SGHVS, CDR2 FNYEAQ. The CDR3 loop reads CASSPPGVSTGANVLTF.

CDR3: CASRGTHEAQYF. This chain joins TRBV4-1 and TRBJ2-3; the TCRdb call, TRBD1, lacks DNA for checking. In germline, CDR1 is MGHRA, CDR2 YSYEKL. The CDR3 sequence is 12 residues long.

V usage is TRBV9 and J usage is TRBJ1-5; TCRdb lists TRBD1, though no DNA is available to test this call. The CDR3 sequence is 14 residues long. CDR1 is SGDLS and CDR2 is YYNGEE in the germline V gene. CDR3 sequence reads: CASSPGTGHQPQHF.

The chain employs TRBV5-4 and TRBJ2-3; absent DNA, TCRdb's TRBD2 call cannot be checked. The CDR3 is 15 amino acids. Germline CDR1 reads SGHNT; CDR2 reads YYREEE (reference sequence). This chain's CDR3 is CASSDTSAGGHTQYF.

The chain couples TRBV6-4 to TRBJ1-1; absent DNA, TCRdb's TRBD1 call cannot be checked. Germline CDR1 is MRHNA and CDR2 is SNTAGT. The CDR3 consists of 13 residues. This chain's CDR3 is CASSQGASTEAFF.